This T cell receptor beta chain was documented in a study of T cells in Graves' hyperthyroidism and ophthalmopathy. Study results and caveats: Ophthalmopathy and stable hyperthyroidism were separated by a 13 V-J model.

The CDR3 is 16 residues long. The V gene's germline CDR1 is DFQATT and CDR2 SNEGSKA (reference sequence). V lost 5 bases to trimming and J lost 2 bases; unmatched junction nucleotides: 7. This clonotype was counted ten times or more. Its antigen is as yet unknown. Those patients with uncontrolled infection, other autoimmune disease, pregnancy or lactation were excluded. Fresh peripheral blood, 9.5 to 10 ml of it, supplied the PBMCs. Authors of the study amplified TCR beta CDR3 regions from RNA transcripts. TCR CDR3 regions were first amplified by RT-PCR with HTBI primers. TCRdb re-analysed the multiplex PCR reads in MiXCR, keeping a single row per CDR3 protein. The sample has about 410,000 distinct CDR3 sequences, about 15% seen once.

The sequenced sample was blood. V is TRBV20-1 and J is TRBJ2-3, with 13 bases identical to TRBD2. The clonotype was recovered from a man between 18 and 35 years old with Graves' ophthalmopathy. The CDR3 spells CSAASGTSGITDTQYF. CDR3 coding DNA: TGCAGTGCTGCCTCCGGGACTAGCGGGATCACAGATACGCAGTATTTT.